The 7 T cell receptor beta chains in this list originate from one sample, sequenced in a study of CD8+CD57+ T cells in acquired aplastic anemia. CDR3 and TCR beta VDJ profiling relied on a genomic DNA template. Each CDR3 protein gets one entry after TCRdb re-called the reads with MiXCR. The sample has about 130,000 distinct CDR3 sequences; around 48% are singletons. Sample: sorted CD4+, CD8+, or CD8+CD57+ T cells (not recorded which) from PBMCs. These receptors came from a human donor in good health, serving as a control.

Note on this clonotype: One end of the junction is discordant with germline, which a read error may explain. The chain uses TRBV19 and TRBJ2-7, with D unresolved. Germline CDR1 reads LNHDA; CDR2 reads SQIVND (reference sequence). The CDR3 is 15 amino acids. CDR3 sequence reads: CASSAYSGPSYEQCF. CDR3 nucleotide sequence: TGTGCCAGTAGTGCGTACAGTGGACCGAGCTACGAGCAGTGCTTC.

The chain couples TRBV25-1 to TRBJ2-7; 10 bases agree with TRBD1. The V gene's germline CDR1 is MGHDK and CDR2 SYGVNS. The CDR3 runs 14 residues. With V trimmed by 4 bases and J by 6 bases, 6 bases remained unmatched. CDR3 sequence: CASSGGGQGLEQYF. CDR3 DNA sequence: TGTGCCAGCAGTGGGGGGGGACAGGGGCTCGAGCAGTACTTC.

This clonotype appeared many times. The CDR3 here is CASSRPSGAPGEQFF. CDR3 sequence (DNA): TGTGCCAGTAGCCGACCTAGCGGGGCCCCGGGTGAGCAGTTCTTC. The chain carries TRBV19 and TRBJ2-1; 9 nucleotides match TRBD2. The trim removed 6 bases at V and 9 bases at J, leaving 12 bases unmatched. CDR1 is LNHDA and CDR2 is SQIVND in the germline V gene (reference sequence). The CDR3 runs 15 residues.

This clonotype was found many times. V usage is TRBV27 and J usage is TRBJ1-4; 9 positions agree with TRBD1. Trimming removed 6 bases from V and 10 bases from J; junction bases left unmatched: 9. The germline CDR1 and CDR2 sequences are MNHEY and SMNVEV (reference sequence). The CDR3 totals 14 residues. This CDR3 reads CASRPNRGRVKLFF. The CDR3 DNA sequence: TGTGCCAGCAGACCTAACAGGGGGCGGGTAAAACTGTTTTTT. Full variable domain (remainder filled in from reference TRBV27 and TRBJ1-4): EAQVTQNPRYLITVTGKKLTVTCSQNMNHEYMSWYRQDPGLGLRQIYYSMNVEVTDKGDVPEGYKVSRKEKRNFPLILESPSPNQTSLYFCASRPNRGRVKLFFGSGTQLSVL.

In DNA form, the CDR3 reads TGTGCCATCAGAGGTGACAGGGGAGGCTATGGCTACACCTTC. Protein sequence: CAIRGDRGGYGYTF. V and J are TRBV10-3 and TRBJ1-2; TRBD1 matches 8 bases. Trimming took 6 bases from V and 4 from J; bases not matched to a gene: 7. The germline V gene has CDR1 ENHRY and CDR2 SYGVKD. The CDR3 extends over 14 amino acids.

The sample holds many counts of this clonotype. CDR3 nucleotides: TGTGCCAGTAGTACCAGGGGGGAGACCCAGTACTTC. Amino acids: CASSTRGETQYF. V gene TRBV19 combines with J gene TRBJ2-5, with 7 bases lining up with TRBD1. CDR3 size: 12 residues. The V gene end was trimmed by 4 bases and the J gene end by 5 bases; junction bases not matched to a gene: 1. Germline-derived CDR1 and CDR2 are LNHDA and SQIVND (reference sequence).

This clonotype was detected many times. V gene TRBV9 combines with J gene TRBJ2-4, with 16 positions matching TRBD2. The germline CDR1 and CDR2 sequences are SGDLS and YYNGEE. V lost 3 bases to trimming and J lost 6 bases; unmatched junction nucleotides: 6. The CDR3 runs 17 residues. CDR3 sequence: CASSAGTSGGAGNIQYF. CDR3 sequence (DNA): TGTGCCAGCAGCGCCGGGACTAGCGGGGGGGCCGGAAACATTCAGTACTTC.